A single sample is the source of the 24 T cell receptor beta chains below, sequenced in a study of shared clonotypes between healthy human individuals. Libraries were prepared by immunoSEQ multiplex PCR; TCRdb keeps only in-frame clonotypes and omits some of them. The data contain around 2.5 million clones, approximately 94% of them singletons. The sample was naive CD4+ T cells from PBMCs. Indicated subset: CD45RA+ positively selected. Receptor source: a man between 18 and 35 years old in good health. Some clones in this sample may be carry-over from other donors' samples.

The chain uses TRBV28 and TRBJ2-7, with 10 bases identical to TRBD1. Trimming took 8 bases from V and 5 from J; bases not matched to a gene: 12. This CDR3 has 15 residues. Germline lookup yields CDR1 MDHEN and CDR2 SYDVKM. The CDR3 is CASHTPGQGINEQYF. DNA of the CDR3: TGTGCCAGCCATACACCGGGACAGGGGATTAACGAGCAGTACTTC.

The genes are TRBV4-1 and TRBJ2-7, with D possibly TRBD2 on 5 matching bases. The CDR3 spans 14 residues. Trimming left V 1 base short and J 8 bases short, with 15 bases between. Germline values: CDR1 MGHRA, CDR2 YSYEKL. The CDR3 here is CASSQVALREKQYF. The CDR3 DNA is TGCGCCAGCAGCCAAGTTGCCCTGAGGGAAAAGCAGTACTTC.

This rearrangement joins TRBV7-8 to TRBJ2-7, with TRBD2 matching 7 bases. Trimming took 5 bases from V and 0 from J; bases not matched to a gene: 10. CDR1 SGHVS and CDR2 FQNEAQ come from the germline V gene. The CDR3 is 16 amino acids. The CDR3 DNA reads as TGTGCCAGCAGCACGTATTTAGCGGGCAGCTCCTACGAGCAGTACTTC. Protein sequence: CASSTYLAGSSYEQYF.

Notes on this clone: A read error may explain this, as a much larger clone is one base away. Additional DNA sequences in this sample encode the identical CDR3. The chain has TRBV7-3 and TRBJ2-2; D not resolved. Germline V gene sequence: CDR1 SGHTA, CDR2 FQGTGA. This CDR3 is 13 amino acids long. The ends were cut back, 5 bases at V and 0 bases at J, with 4 bases in the middle. This chain's CDR3 is CASSRPNTGELFF. CDR3 sequence (DNA): TGTGCCAGCAGCCGCCCGAACACCGGGGAGCTGTTTTTT.

The rearrangement uses TRBV5-1 and TRBJ2-7; D is perhaps TRBD2 (5 bases). Trimming removed 0 bases at V and 0 bases at J, with 13 bases between. There are 16 residues in the CDR3. CDR1 and CDR2 (germline): SGHRS, YFSETQ. The CDR3 region has the DNA TGCGCCAGCAGCTTGGGCGGGCGGCCTCGCTCCTACGAGCAGTACTTC. Amino acid sequence: CASSLGGRPRSYEQYF.

J is TRBJ2-7 and V is TRBV4-3; 10 bases are shared with TRBD1. CDR1 LGHNA and CDR2 YSLEER come from the germline V gene. Trimming removed 5 bases from V and 4 bases from J; junction bases left unmatched: 2. The CDR3 totals 13 residues. CDR3 region: CASSADRGYEQYF. CDR3 sequence (DNA): TGCGCCAGCAGCGCGGACAGGGGGTACGAGCAGTACTTC.

Turning to this clone: This CDR3 is also generated by other DNA sequences in the sample. V is TRBV2 and J is TRBJ2-7; TRBD2 might be the D (6 bases). Germline-derived CDR1 and CDR2 are SNHLY and FYNNEI. V was trimmed by 6 bases and J by 1 base, leaving 7 bases between them. The CDR3 spans 12 residues. The CDR3 spells CASRRESYEQYF. In DNA form, the CDR3 reads TGTGCCAGCAGGCGGGAATCCTACGAGCAGTACTTC.

The rearrangement joins TRBV5-4 to TRBJ2-7, with D possibly matching TRBD2 (6 bases). Trimming took 0 bases from V and 12 from J, leaving 22 bases between them. Germline loops: CDR1 SGHNT, CDR2 YYREEE (reference sequence). The CDR3 contains 15 residues. The CDR3 region has the DNA TGTGCCAGCAGCTTGGGGGGGGAGGCTGTTGCTGATGGGTACTTC. It is translated as CASSLGGEAVADGYF. Using reference TRBV5-4 and TRBJ2-7 for the parts outside the CDR3, the full variable domain is ETGVTQSPTHLIKTRGQQVTLRCSSQSGHNTVSWYQQALGQGPQFIFQYYREEENGRGNFPPRFSGLQFPNYSSELNVNALELDDSALYLCASSLGGEAVADGYFGPGTRLTVT.

The V gene is TRBV5-1, the J gene TRBJ1-4; no clear D. There are 14 residues in the CDR3. In germline, CDR1 is SGHRS, CDR2 YFSETQ. Trimming shortened V by 1 base and J by 5 bases, and 9 bases separated the two germline ends. CDR3 in DNA: TGCGCCAGCAGCTTGTTACTGGGGAATGAAAAACTGTTTTTT. Protein product: CASSLLLGNEKLFF.

This rearrangement joins TRBV27 to TRBJ2-7, with TRBD1 matching over 8 bases. CDR1 MNHEY and CDR2 SMNVEV come from the germline V gene (reference sequence). J was trimmed by 1 base and V by 5 bases; bases with no gene match: 10. CDR3 length: 16 residues. CDR3: CASSRTTDRGSYEQYF. The CDR3 DNA is TGTGCCAGCAGTCGGACTACCGACAGGGGTTCCTACGAGCAGTACTTC.

This clone showed up just once. The chain employs TRBV18 and TRBJ2-7; D remains unclear. The germline V gene encodes CDR1 KGHSH and CDR2 LQKENI. This CDR3 contains 13 residues. V gave up 3 bases and J gave up 6 bases, with 12 bases separating them. For the CDR3, the DNA is TGTGCCAGCTCACCCATCGCGACTCGCGAGCAGTACTTC. It translates to CASSPIATREQYF.

V gene TRBV4-1 combines with J gene TRBJ2-5, with D perhaps matching TRBD1 (7 bases). The CDR3 is made up of 15 amino acids. Germline V gene sequence: CDR1 MGHRA, CDR2 YSYEKL. The V end lost 0 bases, the J end lost 5 bases, and 13 bases lay between the germline ends. Written as DNA, the CDR3 is TGCGCCAGCAGCCAAGATACAGGGGCGGGGGAGACCCAGTACTTC. The encoded protein is CASSQDTGAGETQYF.

For this clone: Distinct nucleotide sequences in the sample also encode this CDR3. The chain recombines TRBV5-4 with TRBJ2-1, with TRBD2 as a possible D gene (6 bases). This CDR3 comprises 15 residues. V was clipped by 4 bases and J by 1 base, with 12 bases between them. Germline values: CDR1 SGHNT, CDR2 YYREEE (reference sequence). Here the CDR3 reads CASSLVGSSYNEQFF. In DNA, the CDR3 is TGTGCCAGCAGCCTGGTCGGGAGTTCCTACAATGAGCAGTTCTTC. The full variable domain, in which reference TRBV5-4 and TRBJ2-1 provide the parts outside the CDR3, is ETGVTQSPTHLIKTRGQQVTLRCSSQSGHNTVSWYQQALGQGPQFIFQYYREEENGRGNFPPRFSGLQFPNYSSELNVNALELDDSALYLCASSLVGSSYNEQFFGPGTRLTVL.

The chain links TRBV7-2 to TRBJ1-5, with 9 nucleotides matching TRBD1. V shed 5 bases, J shed 2 bases, and the junction held 7 bases outside the gene matches. This CDR3 has 16 amino acids. Germline CDR1 is SGHTA and CDR2 is FQGNSA. DNA of the CDR3: TGTGCCAGCAGCCCTTGGACAGGGGAAGGCAATCAGCCCCAGCATTTT. Protein sequence: CASSPWTGEGNQPQHF. The whole variable domain, remainder taken from reference TRBV7-2 and TRBJ1-5, is GAGVSQSPSNKVTEKGKDVELRCDPISGHTALYWYRQSLGQGLEFLIYFQGNSAPDKSGLPSDRFSAERTGGSVSTLTIQRTQQEDSAVYLCASSPWTGEGNQPQHFGDGTRLSIL.

The chain has TRBV5-1 and TRBJ2-5; perhaps D is TRBD1 or TRBD2 (5 bases each). This CDR3 spans 16 amino acids. Germline CDR1 and CDR2: SGHRS and YFSETQ. The ends were cut back, 0 bases at V and 0 bases at J, with 12 bases in the middle. The CDR3 nucleotides are TGCGCCAGCAGCTTGGACCCCGGGGCCTACCAAGAGACCCAGTACTTC. Its translation: CASSLDPGAYQETQYF.

The gene calls are TRBV6-1 and TRBJ2-7; tentatively, D is TRBD2 (5 bases). CDR1 is MNHNS and CDR2 is SASEGT in the germline V gene. This CDR3 is built from 13 residues. Trimming cost V 3 bases and J 5 bases, with 11 bases left between them. The chain's CDR3 is CASSDGDYNEQYF. In DNA, the CDR3 is TGTGCCAGCAGTGACGGGGATTATAACGAGCAGTACTTC.

The chain joins TRBV15 to TRBJ2-3; the D is unclear. There are 16 residues in the CDR3. V was trimmed by 7 bases and J by 4 bases, leaving 21 bases between them. Germline CDR1 LNHNV, CDR2 YYDKDF (reference sequence). The CDR3 loop is CATTPHQQRLADTQYF. For the CDR3, the DNA is TGTGCCACCACCCCCCACCAGCAGAGGCTGGCAGATACGCAGTATTTT.

The chain carries TRBV2 and TRBJ1-1; a possible D gene is TRBD1 (5 bases). Trimming took 2 bases from V and 3 from J, leaving 10 bases between them. CDR1 is SNHLY, CDR2 FYNNEI, per germline. The CDR3 runs to 14 residues. The CDR3 DNA follows: TGTGCCAGCAGTGAAACAAGGGGTGACACTGAAGCTTTCTTT. It yields the protein CASSETRGDTEAFF.

The chain combines TRBV18 with TRBJ2-3, with D possibly TRBD1 on 5 matching bases. The CDR3 contains 16 residues. V lost 2 bases and J lost 0, with 12 bases in between. Germline loops: CDR1 KGHSH, CDR2 LQKENI. CDR3 DNA: TGTGCCAGCTCACCAGGACACGGTTTTAGCACAGATACGCAGTATTTT. It specifies CASSPGHGFSTDTQYF.

V is TRBV6-5 and J is TRBJ2-2, with TRBD1 as a possible D gene (6 bases). This CDR3 is built from 14 residues. The V gene lost 7 bases and the J gene lost 2 bases, with 11 bases spanning the gap. CDR1 and CDR2 (germline): MNHEY, SVGAGI. The CDR3 region is CASKGQRNTGELFF. CDR3 coding DNA: TGTGCCAGCAAAGGACAGAGAAACACCGGGGAGCTGTTTTTT.

The chain uses TRBV5-1 and TRBJ2-4, with D possibly being TRBD1 or TRBD2 (5 bases each). Germline-derived CDR1 and CDR2 are SGHRS and YFSETQ. V lost 5 bases and J lost 8, with 17 bases in between. CDR3 length: 14 amino acids. The CDR3 DNA sequence: TGCGCCAGCAGTGGGACCCGTCTGGGCTACATTCAGTACTTC. Translated, it gives CASSGTRLGYIQYF.

The V and J genes are TRBV9 and TRBJ2-7, with D unclear. The CDR3 runs to 14 residues. Trimming removed 0 bases at V and 3 bases at J, with 10 bases between. CDR1 SGDLS and CDR2 YYNGEE come from the germline V gene. The CDR3, as DNA: TGTGCCAGCAGCGTAGGCGGCAGGAACTACGAGCAGTACTTC. It specifies CASSVGGRNYEQYF.

The table lists this clone with a count of one. This rearrangement joins TRBV6-5 to TRBJ2-3, with D possibly being TRBD2 (6 bases). CDR1 is MNHEY and CDR2 is SVGAGI in the germline V gene. The ends were cut back, 7 bases at V and 5 bases at J, with 16 bases in the middle. The length of the CDR3 is 14 residues. CDR3 residues: CASNLAEAGDTQYF. CDR3 DNA: TGTGCCAGCAACTTAGCGGAAGCTGGAGATACGCAGTATTTT.

This chain links TRBV5-5 with TRBJ2-7; the match to TRBD2 covers 9 bases. CDR3 length: 16 amino acids. Germline V gives CDR1 SGHKS, CDR2 YYEKEE (reference sequence). Germline trimming cut 4 bases from V and 1 base from J; bases unmatched to any gene: 9. CDR3 in amino acids: CASSGTLAGGSYEQYF. In DNA form, the CDR3 reads TGTGCCAGCAGCGGAACACTAGCGGGTGGTTCCTACGAGCAGTACTTC.